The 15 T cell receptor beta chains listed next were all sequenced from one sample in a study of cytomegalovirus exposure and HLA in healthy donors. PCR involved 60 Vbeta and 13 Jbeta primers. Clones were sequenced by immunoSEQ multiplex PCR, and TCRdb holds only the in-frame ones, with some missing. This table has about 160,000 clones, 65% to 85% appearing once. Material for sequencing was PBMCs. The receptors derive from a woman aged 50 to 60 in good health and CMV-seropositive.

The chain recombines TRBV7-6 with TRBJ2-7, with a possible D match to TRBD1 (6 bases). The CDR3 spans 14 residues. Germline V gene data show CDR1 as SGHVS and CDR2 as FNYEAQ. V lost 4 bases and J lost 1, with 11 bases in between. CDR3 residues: CASSSPGQSYEQYF. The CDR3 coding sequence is TGTGCCAGCAGCTCCCCCGGACAGTCCTACGAGCAGTACTTC.

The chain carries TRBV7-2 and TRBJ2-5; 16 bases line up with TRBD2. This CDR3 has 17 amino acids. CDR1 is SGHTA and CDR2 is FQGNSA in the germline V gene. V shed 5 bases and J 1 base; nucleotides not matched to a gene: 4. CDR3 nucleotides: TGTGCCAGCAGCCAGGGACTAGCGGGAGGGCGCCAAGAGACCCAGTACTTC. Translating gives CASSQGLAGGRQETQYF.

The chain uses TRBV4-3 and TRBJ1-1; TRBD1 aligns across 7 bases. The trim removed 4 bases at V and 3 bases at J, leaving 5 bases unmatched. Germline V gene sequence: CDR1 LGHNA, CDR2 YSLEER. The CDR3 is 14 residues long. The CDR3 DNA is TGCGCCAGCAGCCTCCGACAGGGAGACACTGAAGCTTTCTTT. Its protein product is CASSLRQGDTEAFF.

This CDR3 reads CASSLTSGRRIGELFF. The DNA for the CDR3 is TGTGCCAGCAGCCTTACTAGCGGGAGGAGGATCGGGGAGCTGTTTTTT. This chain connects TRBV2 to TRBJ2-2, with 12 bases aligning to TRBD2. The ends lost 6 bases at V and 7 bases at J; junction bases unmatched: 9. This CDR3 region has 16 residues. Germline V gene data show CDR1 as SNHLY and CDR2 as FYNNEI.

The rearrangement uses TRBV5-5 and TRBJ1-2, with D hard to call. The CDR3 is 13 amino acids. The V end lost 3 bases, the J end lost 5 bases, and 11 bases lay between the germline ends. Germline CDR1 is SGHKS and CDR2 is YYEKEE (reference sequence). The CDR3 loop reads CASSYQTVYGYTF. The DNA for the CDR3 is TGTGCCAGCAGCTACCAAACGGTGTATGGCTACACCTTC.

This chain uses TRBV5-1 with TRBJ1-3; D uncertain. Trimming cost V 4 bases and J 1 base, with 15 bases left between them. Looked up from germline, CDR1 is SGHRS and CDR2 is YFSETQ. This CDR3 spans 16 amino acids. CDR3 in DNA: TGCGCCAGCAGCCGAGGGCCCACTTTTTCTGGAAACACCATATATTTT. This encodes CASSRGPTFSGNTIYF.

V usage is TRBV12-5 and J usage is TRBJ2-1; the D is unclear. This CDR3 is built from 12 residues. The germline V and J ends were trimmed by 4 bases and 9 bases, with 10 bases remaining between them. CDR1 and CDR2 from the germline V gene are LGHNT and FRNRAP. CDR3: CASGSISGEQFF. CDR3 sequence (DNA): TGTGCTAGTGGTTCGATATCGGGTGAGCAGTTCTTC.

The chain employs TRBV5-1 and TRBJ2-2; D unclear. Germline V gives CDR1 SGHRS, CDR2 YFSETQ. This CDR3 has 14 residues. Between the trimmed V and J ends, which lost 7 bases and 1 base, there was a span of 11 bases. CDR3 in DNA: TGCGCCAGCGGAACGACACAGAACACCGGGGAGCTGTTTTTT. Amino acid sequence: CASGTTQNTGELFF.

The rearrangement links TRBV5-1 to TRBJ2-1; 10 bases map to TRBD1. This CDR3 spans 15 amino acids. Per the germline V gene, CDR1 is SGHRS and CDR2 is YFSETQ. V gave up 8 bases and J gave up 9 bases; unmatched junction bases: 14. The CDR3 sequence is CASSGGTGVDGEQFF. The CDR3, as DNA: TGCGCCAGTTCAGGGGGGACAGGGGTAGACGGTGAGCAGTTCTTC.

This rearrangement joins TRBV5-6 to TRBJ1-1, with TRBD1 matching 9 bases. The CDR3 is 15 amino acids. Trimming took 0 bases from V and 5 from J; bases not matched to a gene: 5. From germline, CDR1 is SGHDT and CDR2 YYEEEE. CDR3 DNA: TGTGCCAGCAGCTTGGGGGACAGGGTAGAGACTGAAGCTTTCTTT. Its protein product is CASSLGDRVETEAFF.

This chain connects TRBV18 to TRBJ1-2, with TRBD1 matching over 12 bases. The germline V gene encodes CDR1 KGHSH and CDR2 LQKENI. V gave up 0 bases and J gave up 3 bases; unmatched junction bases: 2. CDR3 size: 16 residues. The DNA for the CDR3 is TGTGCCAGCTCACCACCAGGGACAGGGGGCGACTATGGCTACACCTTC. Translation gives CASSPPGTGGDYGYTF.

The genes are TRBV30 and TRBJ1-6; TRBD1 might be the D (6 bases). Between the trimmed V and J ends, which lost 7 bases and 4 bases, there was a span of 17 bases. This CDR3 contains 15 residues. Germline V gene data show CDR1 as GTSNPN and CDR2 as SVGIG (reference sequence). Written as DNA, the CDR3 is TGTGCCTCAACTCAGGGGTCGGGATATAATTCACCCCTCCACTTT. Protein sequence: CASTQGSGYNSPLHF.

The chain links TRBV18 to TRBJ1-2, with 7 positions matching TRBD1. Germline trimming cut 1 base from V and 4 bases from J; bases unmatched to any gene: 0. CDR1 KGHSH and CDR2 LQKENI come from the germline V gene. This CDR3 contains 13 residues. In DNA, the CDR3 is TGTGCCAGCTCACCACGGGACAGCTATGGCTACACCTTC. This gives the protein CASSPRDSYGYTF.

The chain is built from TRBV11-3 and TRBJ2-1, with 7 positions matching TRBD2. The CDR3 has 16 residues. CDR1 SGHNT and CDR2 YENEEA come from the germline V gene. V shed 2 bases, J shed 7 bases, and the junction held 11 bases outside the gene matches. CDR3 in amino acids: CASSLNLGGLLNEQFF. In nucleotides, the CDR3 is TGTGCCAGCAGCTTAAATTTGGGGGGGTTATTGAATGAGCAGTTCTTC.

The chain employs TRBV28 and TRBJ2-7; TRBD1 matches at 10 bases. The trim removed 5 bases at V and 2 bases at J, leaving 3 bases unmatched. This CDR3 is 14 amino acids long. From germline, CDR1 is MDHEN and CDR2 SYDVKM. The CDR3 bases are TGTGCCAGCAGTCGGACAGGGGGAACCTACGAGCAGTACTTC. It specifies CASSRTGGTYEQYF. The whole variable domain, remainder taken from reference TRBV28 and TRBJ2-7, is DVKVTQSSRYLVKRTGEKVFLECVQDMDHENMFWYRQDPGLGLRLIYFSYDVKMKEKGDIPEGYSVSREKKERFSLILESASTNQTSMYLCASSRTGGTYEQYFGPGTRLTVT.